These 15 T cell receptor beta chains were sequenced from one sample in a study of T cell responses to AZD1222 COVID-19 vaccine. TCRdb's copy holds only in-frame clones and misses some; the assay was immunoSEQ multiplex PCR. The table has 100,000 to 140,000 clones, about 90% seen once; the top ten hold around 20%. The sequencing here drew on peripheral blood, taken on day 0 of AZD1222 vaccination. These receptors were taken from an adult in good health.

CDR3 loop: CASSDTSAGANVLTF. The CDR3 bases are TGTGCCAGCAGCGATACATCAGCTGGGGCCAACGTCCTGACTTTC. The V and J genes are TRBV9 and TRBJ2-6; D is unclear. The CDR3 consists of 15 residues. The germline CDR1 and CDR2 sequences are SGDLS and YYNGEE. V was pared by 3 bases and J by 2 bases, with 9 bases between. Together with reference TRBV9 and TRBJ2-6, the CDR3 gives the full variable domain: DSGVTQTPKHLITATGQRVTLRCSPRSGDLSVYWYQQSLDQGLQFLIQYYNGEERAKGNILERFSAQQFPDLHSELNLSSLELGDSALYFCASSDTSAGANVLTFGAGSRLTVL.

V is TRBV12-3 or TRBV12-4 and J is TRBJ2-7; 9 bases line up with TRBD2. The CDR3 is made up of 12 amino acids. V lost 8 bases to trimming and J lost 4 bases; unmatched junction nucleotides: 3. The CDR3 DNA is TGTGCCAGCGGGACTAGCTTTTACGAGCAGTACTTC. Residues: CASGTSFYEQYF.

The rearrangement joins TRBV6-2 or TRBV6-3 to TRBJ2-4; the D gene is possibly TRBD1 (6 bases). The germline V gene encodes CDR1 MNHEY and CDR2 SVGEGT. The CDR3 length is 17 residues. V lost 2 bases, J lost 4 bases, and 18 bases lay in between. The CDR3 is CASSYNLGRGQKNIQYF. DNA for the CDR3: TGTGCCAGCAGTTACAACCTAGGTCGCGGACAGAAAAACATTCAGTACTTC.

The V and J genes are TRBV6-5 and TRBJ1-1; tentative D call: TRBD1 (5 bases). Germline CDR1 and CDR2: MNHEY and SVGAGI. The CDR3 covers 15 residues. V was shortened by 2 bases and J by 2 bases, with 12 bases between the two germline ends. This CDR3 is CASSYRGITNTEAFF. The CDR3 coding sequence is TGTGCCAGCAGTTACAGGGGAATAACTAACACTGAAGCTTTCTTT.

Worth noting for this clone: At the DNA level, this CDR3 is encoded by other sequences in the same sample as well. This chain uses TRBV7-2 with TRBJ1-6, with D unresolved. The CDR3 consists of 15 residues. The V and J ends lost 5 bases and 7 bases respectively, with 15 bases between them. Per the germline V gene, CDR1 is SGHTA and CDR2 is FQGNSA. The CDR3: CASSLVGPPNSPLHF. For the CDR3, the DNA is TGTGCCAGCAGCCTTGTCGGTCCACCCAATTCACCCCTCCACTTT.

The chain combines TRBV4-1 with TRBJ1-1; D is undetermined. Germline CDR1 and CDR2: MGHRA and YSYEKL. V shed 6 bases and J shed 4 bases, with 12 bases lying between them. The CDR3 length is 13 residues. The DNA for the CDR3 is TGCGCCAGCAGGCGGGGTATGAGCACTGAAGCTTTCTTT. Encoded protein: CASRRGMSTEAFF.

V usage is TRBV5-5 and J usage is TRBJ1-1; 7 bases line up with TRBD1. The germline V gene encodes CDR1 SGHKS and CDR2 YYEKEE (reference sequence). V lost 7 bases, J lost 0 bases, and 12 bases stayed unmatched. CDR3 length: 16 amino acids. The CDR3 DNA is TGTGCCAGCGCCAGACAGGGAACGGGAATGAACACTGAAGCTTTCTTT. Encoded protein: CASARQGTGMNTEAFF.

Here the CDR3 reads CASSPDTGYNSPLHF. CDR3 nucleotide sequence: TGTGCCAGCAGCCCCGACACTGGGTATAATTCACCCCTCCACTTT. V and J are TRBV7-2 and TRBJ1-6, with D hard to call. The ends were cut back, 5 bases at V and 4 bases at J, with 12 bases in the middle. There are 15 residues in the CDR3. Germline V lookup: CDR1 SGHTA, CDR2 FQGNSA.

The chain recombines TRBV6-5 with TRBJ2-3; no reliable D call. This CDR3 is built from 14 residues. Trimming removed 3 bases from V and 4 bases from J, with 11 bases in between. Germline-derived CDR1 and CDR2 are MNHEY and SVGAGI. The CDR3 is CASSYSFRPDTQYF. The CDR3 nucleotides are TGTGCCAGCAGTTATTCCTTCCGCCCAGATACGCAGTATTTT.

This rearrangement joins TRBV9 to TRBJ2-7, with D maybe TRBD2 (8 bases). The V gene lost 4 bases and the J gene lost 3 bases, with 17 bases spanning the gap. The CDR3 loop spans 15 amino acids. Germline values: CDR1 SGDLS, CDR2 YYNGEE. The CDR3 DNA sequence: TGTGCCAGCAGCCCACGGGAGGGGGCTTACTACGAGCAGTACTTC. As protein: CASSPREGAYYEQYF.

In the case of this clone: An end of the junction does not agree with germline; a read error may underlie this. The chain employs TRBV5-6 and TRBJ2-2; D possibly corresponds to TRBD2 (5 bases). Germline loops: CDR1 SGHDT, CDR2 YYEEEE. This CDR3 comprises 15 residues. The CDR3 loop reads CASILLGAGTGELFF. The CDR3 bases are TGTGCCAGCATCTTGCTGGGCGCGGGCACCGGGGAGCTGTTTTTT.

The chain is built from TRBV9 and TRBJ2-1; D perhaps matches TRBD2 (6 bases). V was shortened by 4 bases and J by 8 bases, with 16 bases between the two germline ends. The CDR3 has 14 amino acids. From germline, CDR1 is SGDLS and CDR2 YYNGEE. CDR3 nucleotides: TGTGCCAGCAGCTCGAGGACGGGGGTGGATGAGCAGTTCTTC. This translates into CASSSRTGVDEQFF.

The V gene is TRBV24-1, the J gene TRBJ1-5; TRBD1 is a possible D gene (6 bases). Germline assignment: CDR1 KGHDR and CDR2 SFDVKD. The ends were cut back, 12 bases at V and 4 bases at J, with 18 bases in the middle. This CDR3 is 14 amino acids long. In DNA, the CDR3 is TGTGCCCAGGGTACGGGGGACATTAATCAGCCCCAGCATTTT. Its translation is CAQGTGDINQPQHF.

V and J are TRBV25-1 and TRBJ1-4; TRBD1 might be the D (5 bases). CDR1 MGHDK and CDR2 SYGVNS come from the germline V gene. The CDR3 extends over 15 amino acids. V lost 8 bases, J lost 5 bases, and 18 bases lay in between. The CDR3 sequence is CASSMGRTQNEKLFF. The CDR3, as DNA: TGTGCCAGCTCAATGGGACGGACGCAAAATGAAAAACTGTTTTTT. The whole variable domain, remainder taken from reference TRBV25-1 and TRBJ1-4, is EADIYQTPRYLVIGTGKKITLECSQTMGHDKMYWYQQDPGMELHLIHYSYGVNSTEKGDLSSESTVSRIRTEHFPLTLESARPSHTSQYLCASSMGRTQNEKLFFGSGTQLSVL.

The rearrangement links TRBV7-8 to TRBJ2-5; D remains ambiguous. The CDR3 loop spans 14 amino acids. The germline V gene has CDR1 SGHVS and CDR2 FQNEAQ. V dropped 1 base and J dropped 4 bases, with 10 bases sitting between them. Written as DNA, the CDR3 is TGTGCCAGCAGCTTAGGACACGTGGGAGAGACCCAGTACTTC. Translation: CASSLGHVGETQYF.